The rows below give T cell receptor beta chains drawn from one sample of a study of shared clonotypes between healthy human individuals. Sequencing used immunoSEQ multiplex PCR; TCRdb keeps in-frame clones, though not all of them. The table includes over 2 million clones, over 85% detected once. The sample comprised naive CD4+ T cells sorted from blood. All receptors derive from a young man in good health. The CDR3 runs from the conserved cysteine through the conserved F or W. Fields, in order: V gene, J gene, D gene, clone size, CDR3 protein, CDR3 DNA. D genes are given only for firm matches. The size field is filled for only some rows; it gives once, few, many or a size class.

>TRBV4-3|TRBJ2-6|.|.
CASSQDLQGPMRGANVLTF
TGCGCCAGCAGCCAAGATTTACAGGGTCCCATGCGAGGGGCCAACGTCCTGACTTTC
>TRBV21-1|TRBJ2-3|.|.
CASSKARLAGPSTDTQYF
TGTGCCAGCAGCAAAGCAAGACTAGCGGGACCTAGCACAGATACGCAGTATTTT
>TRBV2|TRBJ1-4|.|.
CASKDRATNEKLFF
TGTGCCAGTAAAGACCGTGCAACTAATGAAAAACTGTTTTTT
>TRBV11-2|TRBJ2-1|.|.
CASSLQPYNEQFF
TGTGCCAGCAGCCTCCAGCCGTACAATGAGCAGTTCTTC
>TRBV7-2|TRBJ2-1|TRBD2|.
CASRIAGLSYEQFF
TGTGCCAGCAGAATAGCGGGACTCAGCTATGAGCAGTTCTTC
>TRBV30|TRBJ1-5|.|.
CAWSAAGLLNQPQHF
TGTGCCTGGAGTGCCGCGGGGCTTCTTAATCAGCCCCAGCATTTT
>TRBV20-1|TRBJ2-7|.|.
CSAADTYEQYF
TGCAGTGCCGCCGACACTTACGAGCAGTACTTC
>TRBV5-4|TRBJ1-2|TRBD1|.
CASSLVQGANGYTF
TGTGCCAGCAGCTTGGTGCAGGGGGCAAATGGCTACACCTTC
>TRBV5-4|TRBJ2-7|TRBD1|.
CASSWPPGQGGNEQYF
TGTGCCAGCAGCTGGCCCCCGGGACAGGGAGGAAACGAGCAGTACTTC
>TRBV7-2|TRBJ2-1|.|.
CASSLDYGAYNEQFF
TGTGCCAGCAGCTTGGATTACGGGGCCTACAATGAGCAGTTCTTC
>TRBV7-9|TRBJ1-1|TRBD1|.
CASSPRTGGTEAFF
TGTGCCAGCAGCCCCCGGACAGGGGGCACTGAAGCTTTCTTT
>TRBV27|TRBJ2-3|.|.
CASSPRGAITDTQYF
TGTGCCAGCAGTCCCAGGGGAGCGATCACAGATACGCAGTATTTT
>TRBV4-1|TRBJ2-7|.|once
CASSTDTFRSYEQYF
TGCGCCAGCAGCACAGACACTTTTCGTTCCTACGAGCAGTACTTC
>TRBV6-5|TRBJ2-7|.|.
CASSYFWGRDSYEQYF
TGTGCCAGCAGTTACTTCTGGGGGCGGGACTCCTACGAGCAGTACTTC
>TRBV18|TRBJ2-7|.|.
CASSAGISYEQYF
TGTGCCAGCTCCGCAGGGATCTCCTACGAGCAGTACTTC
>TRBV10-1|TRBJ2-7|TRBD1|.
CASSVDRGDEQYF
TGCGCCAGCAGTGTGGACAGGGGCGACGAGCAGTACTTC
>TRBV30|TRBJ2-5|.|.
CAWRPPSQETQYF
TGTGCCTGGAGGCCTCCCAGCCAAGAGACCCAGTACTTC
>TRBV30|TRBJ2-6|.|.
CASDSWPSGANVLTF
TGTGCCTCGGACAGTTGGCCCTCTGGGGCCAACGTCCTGACTTTC
>TRBV5-1|TRBJ2-2|.|.
CASSAASGELFF
TGCGCCAGCTCCGCGGCGTCCGGGGAGCTGTTTTTT
>TRBV30|TRBJ2-1|.|once
CAWIGRNEQFF
TGTGCCTGGATTGGGCGGAATGAGCAGTTCTTC
>TRBV5-6|TRBJ1-2|.|few
CASSLGQGRSEGYTF
TGTGCCAGCAGCTTGGGGCAGGGGAGGTCCGAAGGCTACACCTTC
>TRBV6-5|TRBJ1-1|TRBD1|.
CASNRGGTEAFF
TGTGCCAGCAACAGGGGTGGGACTGAAGCTTTCTTT
>TRBV28|TRBJ1-1|TRBD1|.
CASSSRGQGTEAFF
TGTGCCAGCAGTTCCCGGGGACAGGGGACTGAAGCTTTCTTT
>TRBV6-6|TRBJ2-7|TRBD2|.
CASSSLAGASYEQYF
TGTGCCAGCAGTTCACTAGCGGGGGCATCCTACGAGCAGTACTTC
>TRBV13|TRBJ1-2|TRBD1|.
CASSPGTGASYLYGYTF
TGTGCCAGCAGCCCGGGGACAGGGGCCTCCTACCTCTATGGCTACACCTTC
>TRBV19|TRBJ2-3|.|.
CASFGTPSTDTQYF
TGTGCCAGTTTCGGGACACCCAGCACAGATACGCAGTATTTT
>TRBV13|TRBJ2-2|.|.
CASSLRREANTGELFF
TGTGCCAGCAGCTTAAGGCGCGAGGCTAACACCGGGGAGCTGTTTTTT
>TRBV5-4|TRBJ2-3|.|.
CASSLAGGTDTQYF
TGTGCCAGCAGCTTGGCGGGCGGCACAGATACGCAGTATTTT
>TRBV6-5|TRBJ2-3|.|.
CASSYSLNTDTQYF
TGTGCCAGCAGTTACTCCTTGAACACAGATACGCAGTATTTT
>TRBV2|TRBJ2-7|.|once
CASSSLSGARYEQYF
TGTGCCAGCAGTTCCTTAAGCGGAGCTCGCTACGAGCAGTACTTC
>TRBV10-1|TRBJ1-5|.|.
CASSATVGQPQHF
TGCGCCAGCAGTGCGACAGTGGGTCAGCCCCAGCATTTT
>TRBV5-1|TRBJ1-6|.|.
CASSLGSLNSPLHF
TGCGCCAGCAGCCTGGGCAGCTTGAATTCACCCCTCCACTTT
>TRBV7-2|TRBJ1-2|.|.
CASSSRSGGYTF
TGTGCCAGCAGCTCCAGGAGTGGTGGCTACACCTTC
>TRBV4-3|TRBJ1-2|.|.
CASSQDAGLANYGYTF
TGCGCCAGCAGCCAAGATGCAGGACTAGCTAACTATGGCTACACCTTC
>TRBV10-2|TRBJ1-5|.|.
CASSEVGSNQPQHF
TGCGCCAGCAGTGAGGTGGGTAGCAATCAGCCCCAGCATTTT
>TRBV5-1|TRBJ2-3|TRBD2|.
CASSLGLAAADTQYF
TGCGCCAGCAGCTTGGGACTAGCGGCGGCAGATACGCAGTATTTT
>TRBV2|TRBJ2-7|TRBD2|.
CASSALSGGSSYEQYF
TGTGCCAGCAGTGCCCTTAGCGGGGGTAGCTCCTACGAGCAGTACTTC
>TRBV11-2|TRBJ2-2|TRBD2|.
CASARGGPTGELFF
TGTGCCAGCGCGCGGGGGGGACCCACCGGGGAGCTGTTTTTT
>TRBV29-1|TRBJ2-7|TRBD1|.
CSATLNRGRPEEQYF
TGCAGCGCCACATTAAACAGGGGAAGACCGGAGGAGCAGTACTTC
>TRBV10-3|TRBJ1-1|TRBD1|.
CAIRRQGNTEAFF
TGTGCCATCAGACGACAGGGGAACACTGAAGCTTTCTTT
>TRBV6-6|TRBJ2-7|TRBD1|.
CASSSDRAKSYEQYF
TGTGCCAGCAGCTCCGACAGGGCTAAGTCCTACGAGCAGTACTTC
>TRBV18|TRBJ1-2|TRBD1|.
CASSPNPPRTGGYGYTF
TGTGCCAGCTCACCGAACCCACCGAGGACAGGCGGGTATGGCTACACCTTC
>TRBV2|TRBJ1-1|.|.
CATTSFTTNTEAFF
TGTGCCACCACCTCATTCACGACGAACACTGAAGCTTTCTTT
>TRBV5-4|TRBJ2-2|.|.
CASSPGPSPTGELFF
TGTGCCAGCAGCCCTGGCCCTAGCCCCACCGGGGAGCTGTTTTTT
>TRBV20-1|TRBJ2-7|.|once
CSAKDGYEQYF
TGCAGTGCTAAGGACGGTTACGAGCAGTACTTC
>TRBV6-5|TRBJ2-7|.|.
CASTRDYEQYF
TGTGCCAGCACGAGGGACTACGAGCAGTACTTC
>TRBV6-1|TRBJ1-5|.|.
CASSAEGASNQPQHF
TGTGCCAGCAGTGCAGAAGGTGCGAGCAATCAGCCCCAGCATTTT
>TRBV6-5|TRBJ1-4|.|.
CASRTADEKLFF
TGTGCCAGCAGGACCGCAGATGAAAAACTGTTTTTT
>TRBV9|TRBJ2-1|.|.
CASSGVGLGSYNEQFF
TGTGCCAGCAGCGGTGTGGGGCTAGGTTCCTACAATGAGCAGTTCTTC
>TRBV6-1|TRBJ1-4|.|.
CASSVTGADEKLFF
TGTGCCAGCAGTGTAACGGGGGCTGATGAAAAACTGTTTTTT
>TRBV7-2|TRBJ2-7|TRBD1|few
CASSLHGTGGYEQYF
TGTGCCAGCAGCTTACACGGGACAGGGGGCTACGAGCAGTACTTC
>TRBV14|TRBJ2-6|.|.
CATRGIGANVLTF
TGTGCCACGAGGGGAATTGGGGCCAACGTCCTGACTTTC
>TRBV10-3|TRBJ1-6|TRBD1|.
CAISAGTGDNSPLHF
TGTGCCATCAGTGCGGGGACAGGGGATAATTCACCCCTCCACTTT
>TRBV25-1|TRBJ1-1|.|.
CASSVQLNTEAFF
TGTGCCAGCAGTGTCCAGTTGAACACTGAAGCTTTCTTT
>TRBV4-1|TRBJ1-2|TRBD1|.
CASSPDRGLGYGYTF
TGCGCCAGCAGCCCCGACAGGGGTTTGGGCTATGGCTACACCTTC